A single sample gave rise to the 23 T cell receptor beta chains below, sequenced in a study of regulatory T cells in long-lasting Graves disease. Time point described: newly diagnosed GD, antithyroid drugs for less than 3 months. There was RNA extracted from PBMCs, and the TCR library was made from it. Construction of the TCR beta libraries employed iRepertoire HTBI primers in conjunction with Arm-PCR of CDR3 regions. TCRdb re-called the multiplex PCR reads through MiXCR, storing one row per CDR3 protein. The sample gives 450,000 to 600,000 distinct CDR3 sequences, about 13% of which show up once; over 7.5% is in the top ten. These data also formed part of another study, on T cells in Graves' hyperthyroidism and ophthalmopathy.

The source material was peripheral blood mononuclear cells (PBMCs), sampled at new diagnosis, from a patient treated with antithyroid drugs. Every receptor here comes from a man aged 30 to 39 with Graves disease.

This clonotype was observed at least ten times. The chain uses TRBV27 and TRBJ2-5, with 15 positions matching TRBD2. Germline V lookup: CDR1 MNHEY, CDR2 SMNVEV (reference sequence). The CDR3 is 16 residues long. V gave up 5 bases and J gave up 5 bases; unmatched junction bases: 6. The CDR3, as DNA: TGTGCCAGCAGTACCCGGACTAGCGGGAGGGGTGAGACCCAGTACTTC. Translating gives CASSTRTSGRGETQYF.

This clonotype has at least ten counts. V usage is TRBV7-2 and J usage is TRBJ2-1; 7 nucleotides line up with TRBD2. The junction had 9 bases not matched to a gene; V was cut back by 5 bases and J by 8 bases. CDR3 size: 14 residues. From germline, CDR1 is SGHTA and CDR2 FQGNSA. The chain's CDR3 is CASSDRTRQYEQFF. CDR3 sequence (DNA): TGTGCCAGCAGCGACCGGACTAGACAATATGAGCAGTTCTTC.

In this sample, this clonotype turned up many times. This chain connects TRBV5-1 to TRBJ2-3, with D possibly TRBD2 on 5 matching bases. The CDR3 contains 14 residues. Germline lookup yields CDR1 SGHRS and CDR2 YFSETQ. The V gene lost 1 base and the J gene lost 6 bases, with 12 bases spanning the gap. DNA of the CDR3: TGCGCCAGCAGCTTGCTGCTAGCCACGGATACGCAGTATTTT. Protein product: CASSLLLATDTQYF.

This clonotype was seen ten or more times. The rearrangement joins TRBV12-3 or TRBV12-4 to TRBJ2-5; D is undetermined. V lost 3 bases and J 4 bases, leaving 15 bases between the germline ends. CDR3 length: 15 residues. The chain's CDR3 is CASSFAPGGGETQYF. The CDR3 region has the DNA TGTGCCAGCAGTTTTGCACCCGGTGGCGGAGAGACCCAGTACTTC.

This clonotype was recorded many times. The V gene is TRBV29-1, the J gene TRBJ2-3; 10 bases align to TRBD1. The V and J ends lost 5 bases and 4 bases, in that order; junction bases with no gene match: 3. There are 13 residues in the CDR3. CDR1 and CDR2 from the germline V gene are SQVTM and ANQGSEA. The CDR3 DNA sequence: TGCAGCGTTCCAGGACAGGGGGCAGATACGCAGTATTTT. Amino acid sequence: CSVPGQGADTQYF.

This clonotype was counted ten times or more. The chain uses TRBV7-9 and TRBJ2-7, with 10 bases matching TRBD1. Germline V gene sequence: CDR1 SEHNR, CDR2 FQNEAQ (reference sequence). V lost 8 bases, J lost 5 bases, and 12 bases stayed unmatched. The CDR3 sequence is 15 residues long. CDR3 coding DNA: TGTGCCAGCTCCTACCCCGGGACAGGGGACCACGAGCAGTACTTC. Amino acids: CASSYPGTGDHEQYF.

For this clonotype: A much bigger clone sits one base away, suggesting this may be a read error. The chain links TRBV20-1 to TRBJ2-1; D is ambiguous. V shed 1 base and J shed 10 bases, with 11 bases lying between them. This CDR3 has 12 amino acids. Germline CDR1 is DFQATT and CDR2 is SNEGSKA (reference sequence). As DNA, the CDR3 is TGCAGTGCTAGAGTGGCGACCTACGAGCAGTTCTTC. Encoded protein: CSARVATYEQFF.

This clonotype was counted ten times or more. J is TRBJ1-2 and V is TRBV29-1; D is perhaps TRBD1 (5 bases). The CDR3 loop spans 13 amino acids. Trimming removed 4 bases from V and 4 bases from J, with 13 bases in between. CDR1 is SQVTM, CDR2 ANQGSEA, per germline. CDR3 sequence: CSVGGMGVYGYTF. The CDR3, as DNA: TGCAGCGTTGGGGGAATGGGGGTCTATGGCTACACCTTC.

This clonotype was seen at least ten times. The chain recombines TRBV7-8 with TRBJ1-4, with D possibly being TRBD1 (5 bases). Trimming pared 7 bases from V and 8 bases from J, leaving 23 bases between. Germline assignment: CDR1 SGHVS and CDR2 FQNEAQ. The CDR3 is 16 amino acids. The CDR3 protein is CASNQRPGGSREKLFF. For the CDR3, the DNA is TGTGCCAGCAACCAACGCCCTGGGGGTTCGAGAGAAAAACTGTTTTTT.

Only a few counts were recorded for this clonotype. The rearrangement uses TRBV7-2 and TRBJ2-3; TRBD2 matches at 9 bases. Germline CDR1 and CDR2: SGHTA and FQGNSA. The junction had 10 bases not matched to a gene; V was cut back by 1 base and J by 5 bases. The CDR3 has 17 residues. The DNA for the CDR3 is TGTGCCAGCAGCTTAGGTCTGCTAGCGGGATTGGTAGATACGCAGTATTTT. Encoded protein: CASSLGLLAGLVDTQYF.

Ten or more counts support this clonotype. This CDR3 is CASRWTPTGSNQPQHF. For the CDR3, the DNA is TGTGCCAGCAGGTGGACTCCGACAGGGAGTAATCAGCCCCAGCATTTT. The rearrangement uses TRBV6-1 and TRBJ1-5; 7 bases map to TRBD1. V dropped 6 bases and J dropped 4; count of bases not matched to a gene: 12. This CDR3 region has 16 residues. Germline CDR1 is MNHNS and CDR2 is SASEGT.

This sequence joins TRBV20-1 and TRBJ1-2; possibly TRBD1 for D (5 bases). Trimming removed 2 bases at V and 10 bases at J, with 17 bases between. The CDR3 extends over 13 amino acids. Germline V lookup: CDR1 DFQATT, CDR2 SNEGSKA (reference sequence). The CDR3 sequence: CSARPGRPYLYTF. The CDR3 nucleotides read TGCAGTGCTAGACCGGGACGGCCCTATCTCTACACCTTC.

The V and J genes are TRBV19 and TRBJ2-2, with a weak D call TRBD2 (6 bases). CDR1 and CDR2 from the germline V gene are LNHDA and SQIVND (reference sequence). The CDR3 loop spans 13 amino acids. Trimming shortened V by 9 bases and J by 4 bases, and 12 bases separated the two germline ends. CDR3 amino acids: CASHTSITGELFF. CDR3 in DNA: TGTGCCAGCCATACTAGCATCACCGGGGAGCTGTTTTTT.

This clonotype occurred many times. The genes are TRBV6-1 and TRBJ2-1; possible D gene TRBD2, 6 bases. The CDR3 spans 12 residues. The V gene's germline CDR1 is MNHNS and CDR2 SASEGT. The V end was cut by 11 bases, the J end by 2 bases, with 10 bases between. CDR3 loop: CASRLAYNEQFF. CDR3 DNA sequence: TGTGCCTCACGACTAGCCTACAATGAGCAGTTCTTC.

This clonotype was counted between two and nine times. The chain links TRBV29-1 to TRBJ2-5, with 7 nucleotides matching TRBD1. Germline V gene data show CDR1 as SQVTM and CDR2 as ANQGSEA. Trimming removed 7 bases from V and 2 bases from J; junction bases left unmatched: 7. CDR3 length: 13 residues. The CDR3 here is CSARRQGQETQYF. The CDR3 bases are TGCAGCGCCAGACGACAGGGACAAGAGACCCAGTACTTC.

The chain is built from TRBV18 and TRBJ2-1; no firm D call. Trimming left V 3 bases short and J 0 bases short, with 15 bases between. Germline V gene data show CDR1 as KGHSH and CDR2 as LQKENI. The CDR3 loop spans 17 amino acids. In DNA, the CDR3 is TGTGCCAGCTCACCTCTCAGCGATACCATCTCCTACAATGAGCAGTTCTTC. Amino acid sequence: CASSPLSDTISYNEQFF.

The chain couples TRBV29-1 to TRBJ2-2; 9 bases are shared with TRBD1. CDR1 is SQVTM and CDR2 is ANQGSEA in the germline V gene. The CDR3 runs to 13 residues. V trimming: 7 bases; J trimming: 7 bases; junction bases outside the gene matches: 7. CDR3 nucleotides: TGCAGCGGTCAACAGGGGGCGCACGGGGAGCTGTTTTTT. It specifies CSGQQGAHGELFF.

As concerns this clonotype: A much larger clone differs from this one at a single base, so this may be a read error. V usage is TRBV5-6 and J usage is TRBJ2-7; D not resolved. V was trimmed by 1 base and J by 6 bases, leaving 17 bases between them. Germline-derived CDR1 and CDR2 are SGHDT and YYEEEE. This CDR3 is 15 amino acids long. The CDR3 spells CASSLTDMGVSEQYF. The DNA of the CDR3 is TGTGCCAGCAGCTTGACCGACATGGGTGTTAGCGAGCAGTACTTC.

The V and J genes are TRBV20-1 and TRBJ2-7; tentatively, D is TRBD1 (6 bases). The germline V and J ends were trimmed by 0 bases and 7 bases, with 22 bases remaining between them. Germline CDR1 is DFQATT and CDR2 is SNEGSKA (reference sequence). This CDR3 contains 16 residues. The CDR3, as DNA: TGCAGTGCTAGAGATCCCGTGACCGGGGTTAGGGGGGAGCAGTACTTC. Its translation is CSARDPVTGVRGEQYF.

Many counts were recorded for this clonotype. This chain joins TRBV7-8 and TRBJ2-7, with 7 bases identical to TRBD1. The germline CDR1 and CDR2 sequences are SGHVS and FQNEAQ. CDR3 length: 15 amino acids. The V and J ends lost 0 bases and 1 base, in that order; junction bases with no gene match: 3. CDR3 DNA: TGTGCCAGCAGCTTAGCGTACAGGGGATCCTACGAGCAGTACTTC. Its protein is CASSLAYRGSYEQYF.

This clonotype was seen repeatedly, ten times or more. This chain connects TRBV12-3 or TRBV12-4 to TRBJ2-3; TRBD2 matches at 8 bases. The CDR3 has 14 amino acids. J was trimmed by 4 bases and V by 3 bases; bases with no gene match: 3. In DNA form, the CDR3 reads TGTGCCAGCAGTTTGTGGCGGGAGGCAGATACGCAGTATTTT. Its protein product is CASSLWREADTQYF.

The rearrangement joins TRBV7-8 to TRBJ1-5; D is unresolved. Trimming left V 3 bases short and J 2 bases short, with 14 bases between. The germline gives CDR1 SGHVS, CDR2 FQNEAQ. This CDR3 has 16 amino acids. The CDR3 sequence: CASSLMSRRGNQPQHF. The CDR3 region has the DNA TGTGCCAGCAGCTTGATGAGCAGAAGGGGCAATCAGCCCCAGCATTTT. The whole variable domain, filled in from reference TRBV7-8 and TRBJ1-5, reads GAGVSQSPRYKVAKRGQDVALRCDPISGHVSLFWYQQALGQGPEFLTYFQNEAQLDKSGLPSDRFFAERPEGSVSTLKIQRTQQEDSAVYLCASSLMSRRGNQPQHFGDGTRLSIL.

This clonotype was counted at least ten times. The rearrangement links TRBV7-8 to TRBJ2-2, with D perhaps TRBD2 (5 bases). Germline CDR1 SGHVS, CDR2 FQNEAQ. The CDR3 has 15 amino acids. The V and J ends lost 8 bases and 4 bases respectively, with 17 bases between them. The CDR3 region is CASAGSSVGTGELFF. DNA for the CDR3: TGTGCCAGCGCTGGGAGTAGCGTCGGCACCGGGGAGCTGTTTTTT. The variable domain in full, completed from reference TRBV7-8 and TRBJ2-2, reads GAGVSQSPRYKVAKRGQDVALRCDPISGHVSLFWYQQALGQGPEFLTYFQNEAQLDKSGLPSDRFFAERPEGSVSTLKIQRTQQEDSAVYLCASAGSSVGTGELFFGEGSRLTVL.